Presented here are 6 T cell receptor beta chains from one specimen sequenced in a study of cytomegalovirus exposure and HLA in healthy donors. Primers included in the PCR were 60 Vbeta and 13 Jbeta primers. The protocol was immunoSEQ multiplex PCR, while the TCRdb copy is restricted to in-frame clones and leaves out a portion. The data show roughly 160,000 clones, with roughly 76% seen just once and roughly 13% held by the top ten. Specimen: PBMCs. These receptors all come from a woman aged 45 to 65 in good health and CMV-seronegative.

The rearrangement joins TRBV13 to TRBJ2-7, with D possibly matching TRBD1 (6 bases). With 0 bases removed from V and 5 bases from J, the gap between germline ends came to 8 bases. The CDR3 is 13 residues long. CDR1 is PRHDT, CDR2 FYEKMQ, per germline (reference sequence). The CDR3 DNA follows: TGTGCCAGCAGCTTAGGACAGGGAGACGAGCAGTACTTC. Its translation: CASSLGQGDEQYF.

V and J are TRBV7-2 and TRBJ1-5, with unresolved D. The germline V and J ends were trimmed by 5 bases and 2 bases, with 13 bases remaining between them. CDR3 size: 15 residues. The V gene's germline CDR1 is SGHTA and CDR2 FQGNSA. The CDR3 protein is CASSRIFGGNQPQHF. The CDR3 DNA reads as TGTGCCAGCAGCCGAATCTTCGGGGGCAATCAGCCCCAGCATTTT.

The chain is built from TRBV5-6 and TRBJ1-2; 11 bases fit TRBD1. The germline V gene encodes CDR1 SGHDT and CDR2 YYEEEE. The CDR3 runs to 17 residues. V was pared by 3 bases and J by 4 bases, with 11 bases of the junction left unmatched. The CDR3 DNA follows: TGTGCCAGCAGCTCCTACGGGACAGGGGGATCTTTCTATGGCTACACCTTC. Translating it yields CASSSYGTGGSFYGYTF. Based on the CDR3 plus reference TRBV5-6 and TRBJ1-2, the full variable domain is DAGVTQSPTHLIKTRGQQVTLRCSPKSGHDTVSWYQQALGQGPQFIFQYYEEEERQRGNFPDRFSGHQFPNYSSELNVNALLLGDSALYLCASSSYGTGGSFYGYTFGSGTRLTVV.

This chain links TRBV5-6 with TRBJ2-4, with 8 nucleotides matching TRBD1. Germline-derived CDR1 and CDR2 are SGHDT and YYEEEE. The CDR3 extends over 15 amino acids. Germline trimming cut 1 base from V and 7 bases from J; bases unmatched to any gene: 7. CDR3 in DNA: TGTGCCAGCAGCTTGTCGGCAGGGGGCCGGAACATTCAGTACTTC. This encodes CASSLSAGGRNIQYF. The full variable domain, its missing parts supplied by reference TRBV5-6 and TRBJ2-4, is DAGVTQSPTHLIKTRGQQVTLRCSPKSGHDTVSWYQQALGQGPQFIFQYYEEEERQRGNFPDRFSGHQFPNYSSELNVNALLLGDSALYLCASSLSAGGRNIQYFGAGTRLSVL.

The count of this clone is one. Other DNA variants within this sample encode the same CDR3. The V gene is TRBV6-6, the J gene TRBJ1-2; 10 nucleotides agree with TRBD1. This CDR3 is 15 amino acids long. Germline loops: CDR1 MNHNY, CDR2 SVGAGI (reference sequence). The junction had 9 bases not matched to a gene; V was cut back by 7 bases and J by 4 bases. CDR3 DNA: TGTGCCAGCATCCACACGGGACAGGGGACCTATGGCTACACCTTC. Protein sequence: CASIHTGQGTYGYTF.

The V call is TRBV7-2, the J call TRBJ2-5; D perhaps matches TRBD1 (6 bases). The tail of the sequence fits TRBJ2-7 better, so the J call may be wrong. Per the germline V gene, CDR1 is SGHTA and CDR2 is FQGNSA. The CDR3 is 16 residues long. CDR3 region: CASSLSGATTTYEQYF. The DNA for the CDR3 is TGTGCCAGCAGCCTTTCAGGGGCGACAACGACCTACGAGCAGTACTTC.